Presented here are 4 T cell receptor beta chains from one specimen sequenced in a study of blood T cells in healthy people across ages. The second PCR ran about 6 to 12 cycles with a sample-barcoded 5' primer and J-beta primers. In TCRdb, the 5' RACE reads were re-called with MiXCR into one record per CDR3 protein. The table has 700,000 to 900,000 distinct CDR3 sequences, roughly 24% seen once. These same records also appear under a second study, on T cells of mothers and their children.

Specimen: blood. These receptor sequences come from a boy between 10 and 17 years old in good health.

This rearrangement joins TRBV20-1 to TRBJ2-5; TRBD1 matches at 11 bases. Germline values: CDR1 DFQATT, CDR2 SNEGSKA (reference sequence). The CDR3 consists of 15 residues. J lost 0 bases, V lost 2 bases, and 2 bases had no gene match. The CDR3 DNA reads as TGCAGTGCTAGACGGACAGGGGGCTACCAAGAGACCCAGTACTTC. Its protein product is CSARRTGGYQETQYF.

V and J are TRBV10-3 and TRBJ1-2; the match to TRBD1 covers 9 bases. The ends lost 6 bases at V and 5 bases at J; junction bases unmatched: 7. The CDR3 length is 14 residues. The germline CDR1 and CDR2 sequences are ENHRY and SYGVKD. CDR3 sequence reads: CAIRGTGYSYGYTF. The CDR3 nucleotides read TGTGCCATCAGGGGGACAGGGTACTCATATGGCTACACCTTC.

This clonotype occurred a few times. The chain's CDR3 is CASSSRSTNEKLFF. CDR3 nucleotides: TGCGCCAGCAGCTCCCGCTCAACTAATGAAAAACTGTTTTTT. The chain couples TRBV5-1 to TRBJ1-4; D unclear. Between the trimmed V and J ends, which lost 3 bases and 0 bases, there was a span of 6 bases. Germline CDR1 and CDR2: SGHRS and YFSETQ. The CDR3 extends over 14 amino acids.

The V call is TRBV7-9, the J call TRBJ1-4; unclear D gene. Looked up from germline, CDR1 is SEHNR and CDR2 is FQNEAQ (reference sequence). V was pared by 5 bases and J by 2 bases, with 9 bases between. CDR3 length equals 14 residues. The CDR3 DNA is TGTGCCAGCAGCCGCCTGAGCACTAATGAAAAACTGTTTTTT. Its translation: CASSRLSTNEKLFF.